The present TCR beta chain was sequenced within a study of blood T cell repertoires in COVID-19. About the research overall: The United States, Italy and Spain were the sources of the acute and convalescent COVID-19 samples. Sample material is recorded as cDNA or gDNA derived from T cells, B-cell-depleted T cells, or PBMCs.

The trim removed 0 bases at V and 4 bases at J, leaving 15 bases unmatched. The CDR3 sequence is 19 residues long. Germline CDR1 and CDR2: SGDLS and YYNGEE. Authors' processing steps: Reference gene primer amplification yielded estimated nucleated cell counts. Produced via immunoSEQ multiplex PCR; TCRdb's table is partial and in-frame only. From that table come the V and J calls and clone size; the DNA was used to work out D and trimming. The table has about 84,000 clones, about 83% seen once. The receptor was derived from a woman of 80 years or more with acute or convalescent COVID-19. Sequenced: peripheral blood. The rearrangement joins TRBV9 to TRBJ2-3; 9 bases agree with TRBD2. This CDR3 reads CASSVGSGGGPFRPDTQYF. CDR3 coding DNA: TGTGCCAGCAGCGTAGGTAGCGGGGGTGGCCCTTTCCGTCCAGATACGCAGTATTTT.